This T cell receptor (beta chain) was captured in a study of blood T cell repertoires in COVID-19. Across the study: Some COVID-19 samples were acute and others convalescent; all came from the United States, Italy and Spain. PBMCs, B-cell-depleted T cells, or T cells were the source of the cDNA or gDNA that made up the material.

Original methodology: The authors estimated nucleated cell counts from reference gene primer amplification. Generated by immunoSEQ multiplex PCR, the TCRdb table keeps only in-frame clones and is missing some. The V and J calls and clone size were taken over from that table, and D and trimming were inferred from the DNA. This table has 200,000 to 250,000 clones, roughly 84% appearing once. The CDR3 extends over 16 amino acids. CDR1 and CDR2 (germline): SGHNT, YYREEE (reference sequence). Trimming at V came to 6 bases and at J to 6 bases, leaving 17 bases not matched to a gene. The chain employs TRBV5-4 and TRBJ1-2; 7 bases line up with TRBD1. Sequencing was done on a sample of peripheral blood. This clonotype was sampled from an older woman who had recovered from COVID-19. CDR3 bases: TGTGCCAGCACTAAAAACCGACAGGGACCGGTCGATGGCTACACCTTC. This gives the protein CASTKNRQGPVDGYTF.